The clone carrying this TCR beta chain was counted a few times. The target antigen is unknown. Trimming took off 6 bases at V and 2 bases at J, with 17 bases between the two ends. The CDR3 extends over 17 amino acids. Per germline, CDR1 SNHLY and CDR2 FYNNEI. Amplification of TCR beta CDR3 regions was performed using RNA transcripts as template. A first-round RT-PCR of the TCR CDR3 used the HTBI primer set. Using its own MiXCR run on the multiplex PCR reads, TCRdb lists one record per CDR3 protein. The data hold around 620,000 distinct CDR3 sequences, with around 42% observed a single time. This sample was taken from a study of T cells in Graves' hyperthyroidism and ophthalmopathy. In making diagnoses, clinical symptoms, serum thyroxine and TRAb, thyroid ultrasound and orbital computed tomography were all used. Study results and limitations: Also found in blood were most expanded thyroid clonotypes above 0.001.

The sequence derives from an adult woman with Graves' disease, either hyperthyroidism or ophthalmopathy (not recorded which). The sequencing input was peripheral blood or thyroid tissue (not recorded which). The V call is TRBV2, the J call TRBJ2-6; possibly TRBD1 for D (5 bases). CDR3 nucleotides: TGTGCCAGCAGAGATCGTACAGGCTACACTGGGGCCAACGTCCTGACTTTC. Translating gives CASRDRTGYTGANVLTF. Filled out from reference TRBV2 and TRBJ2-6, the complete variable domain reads EPEVTQTPSHQVTQMGQEVILRCVPISNHLYFYWYRQILGQKVEFLVSFYNNEISEKSEIFDDQFSVERPDGSNFTLKIRSTKLEDSAMYFCASRDRTGYTGANVLTFGAGSRLTVL.